The TCR beta chain described here comes from a study of PD-1 and CTLA-4 blockade in melanoma. The repertoire was sequenced with immunoSEQ multiplex PCR; TCRdb's copy has only in-frame clones and lacks some. This table holds tens of thousands of clones, more than 70% found once. Trimming removed 5 bases at V and 4 bases at J, with 12 bases between. This CDR3 contains 14 residues. Germline V gene sequence: CDR1 MNHEY, CDR2 SMNVEV (reference sequence). J is TRBJ1-5 and V is TRBV27; tentatively, D is TRBD1 (5 bases). This specimen consisted of CD8+ T cells from peripheral blood, obtained before anti-PD-1 treatment. The TCR was taken from a human donor with melanoma. The CDR3 DNA sequence: TGTGCCAGCAGTGGAACGGGGGGAAATCAGCCCCAGCATTTT. Translation: CASSGTGGNQPQHF.